The 29 T cell receptor beta chains given below trace back to one sample, sequenced in a study of blood T cell repertoires in COVID-19. The method was immunoSEQ multiplex PCR; TCRdb's version includes in-frame clones alone and lacks a portion of them. The sample holds around 200,000 clones, about 86% seen once. The sample comprised peripheral blood. The receptor source for this set is a man aged 25-45 years with active or convalescent COVID-19.

J is TRBJ2-7 and V is TRBV29-1; 9 bases are a match to TRBD2. Losses at the gene ends were 6 bases for V and 4 bases for J; bases not matched to a gene: 13. This CDR3 has 15 amino acids. The germline CDR1 and CDR2 sequences are SQVTM and ANQGSEA. The DNA for the CDR3 is TGCAGCGTCGGAGACCCTAGCGGGACGGGATACGAGCAGTACTTC. It codes for CSVGDPSGTGYEQYF.

This chain joins TRBV19 and TRBJ1-2; no definite D call. The CDR3 is made up of 15 amino acids. V lost 6 bases to trimming and J lost 4 bases, with 18 bases between them. Per germline, CDR1 LNHDA and CDR2 SQIVND (reference sequence). The CDR3 here is CASSPSTVELYGYTF. The DNA for the CDR3 is TGTGCCAGTAGCCCCTCGACCGTGGAGCTCTATGGCTACACCTTC. Full variable domain (remainder filled in from reference TRBV19 and TRBJ1-2): DGGITQSPKYLFRKEGQNVTLSCEQNLNHDAMYWYRQDPGQGLRLIYYSQIVNDFQKGDIAEGYSVSREKKESFPLTVTSAQKNPTAFYLCASSPSTVELYGYTFGSGTRLTVV.

J is TRBJ1-1 and V is TRBV3-1 (or the pseudogene TRBV3-2), with D possibly being TRBD1 (6 bases). V was shortened by 0 bases and J by 3 bases, with 20 bases between the two germline ends. CDR1 LGHDT and CDR2 YNNKEL come from the germline V gene (reference sequence). This CDR3 has 18 residues. DNA of the CDR3: TGTGCCAGCAGCCAAGAAAACATAGACAGGCTGGGGGACACTGAAGCTTTCTTT. It specifies CASSQENIDRLGDTEAFF.

The gene calls are TRBV5-3 and TRBJ1-2, with D possibly being TRBD1 (5 bases). TRBV5-3 is annotated as an ORF whose role is uncertain. The CDR3 consists of 13 residues. Trimming shortened V by 7 bases and J by 0 bases, and 10 bases separated the two germline ends. In DNA form, the CDR3 reads TGTGCCAGACTCGACAGAACTAACTATGGCTACACCTTC. The encoded protein is CARLDRTNYGYTF.

The V and J genes are TRBV3-1 (or the pseudogene TRBV3-2) and TRBJ2-1, with 16 positions matching TRBD2. In germline, CDR1 is LGHDT, CDR2 YNNKEL (reference sequence). This CDR3 is 18 amino acids long. The V gene end was trimmed by 0 bases and the J gene end by 7 bases; junction bases not matched to a gene: 6. The CDR3 bases are TGTGCCAGCAGCCAAGATGGGACTAGCGGGGGGGCCTGGAATGAGCAGTTCTTC. Translation: CASSQDGTSGGAWNEQFF.

The chain couples TRBV7-8 to TRBJ1-3; tentatively, D is TRBD1 (6 bases). Germline CDR1 reads SGHVS; CDR2 reads FQNEAQ. The CDR3 is made up of 16 amino acids. V was clipped by 3 bases and J by 0 bases, with 12 bases between them. Here the CDR3 DNA reads TGTGCCAGCAGCTTTTCAGGGGTAGGCTCTGGAAACACCATATATTTT. Encoded protein: CASSFSGVGSGNTIYF. Complete variable domain (other parts from reference TRBV7-8 and TRBJ1-3): GAGVSQSPRYKVAKRGQDVALRCDPISGHVSLFWYQQALGQGPEFLTYFQNEAQLDKSGLPSDRFFAERPEGSVSTLKIQRTQQEDSAVYLCASSFSGVGSGNTIYFGEGSWLTVV.

This chain uses TRBV6-5 with TRBJ1-5, with 8 bases that match TRBD1. The CDR3 totals 15 residues. Germline V gene data show CDR1 as MNHEY and CDR2 as SVGAGI. Trimming took 3 bases from V and 5 from J; bases not matched to a gene: 6. CDR3 nucleotide sequence: TGTGCCAGCAGTTATAGCAGGGGGCGAGATCAGCCCCAGCATTTT. It specifies CASSYSRGRDQPQHF.

The chain recombines TRBV29-1 with TRBJ2-7, with TRBD1 as a possible D gene (6 bases). The CDR3 runs 12 residues. Germline CDR1 is SQVTM and CDR2 is ANQGSEA. V was pared by 7 bases and J by 1 base, with 11 bases between. The CDR3 nucleotides are TGCAGCGCCCGACAGGAGTCCTACGAGCAGTACTTC. Translated: CSARQESYEQYF.

The chain uses TRBV27 and TRBJ2-7; a possible D gene is TRBD2 (5 bases). The ends were cut back, 4 bases at V and 0 bases at J, with 10 bases in the middle. The germline V gene encodes CDR1 MNHEY and CDR2 SMNVEV (reference sequence). This CDR3 comprises 14 residues. This chain's CDR3 is CASSWRMGSYEQYF. In DNA form, the CDR3 reads TGTGCCAGCAGTTGGAGGATGGGCTCCTACGAGCAGTACTTC.

The rearrangement uses TRBV5-1 and TRBJ2-3, with 11 nucleotides matching TRBD2. Germline V gene sequence: CDR1 SGHRS, CDR2 YFSETQ. The CDR3 is 17 residues long. J gave up 2 bases and V 4 bases, and 9 bases lay outside the gene matches. CDR3 bases: TGCGCCAGCAGCCGATTCACACTAGCGGGAGACACAGATACGCAGTATTTT. As protein: CASSRFTLAGDTDTQYF.

This chain links TRBV2 with TRBJ1-2; possible D gene TRBD1, 6 bases. The V gene's germline CDR1 is SNHLY and CDR2 FYNNEI. This CDR3 has 16 amino acids. V was clipped by 9 bases and J by 2 bases, with 22 bases between them. The CDR3 sequence is CARGGQGPVRNYGYTF. The CDR3 DNA is TGTGCCAGAGGGGGTCAAGGGCCCGTACGAAACTATGGCTACACCTTC.

The rearrangement joins TRBV19 to TRBJ2-7, with D perhaps TRBD1 (6 bases). Germline CDR1 reads LNHDA; CDR2 reads SQIVND (reference sequence). The germline V and J ends were trimmed by 5 bases and 3 bases, with 8 bases remaining between them. The CDR3 contains 12 residues. The DNA for the CDR3 is TGTGCCAGTAGTCCACAGGGCTACGAGCAGTACTTC. Protein sequence: CASSPQGYEQYF.

The V and J genes are TRBV28 and TRBJ1-2; 10 bases line up with TRBD1. CDR3 length: 14 amino acids. CDR1 is MDHEN, CDR2 SYDVKM, per germline. J was trimmed by 7 bases and V by 5 bases; bases with no gene match: 7. The CDR3 bases are TGTGCCAGCAGTACTACGACAGGGGGCAGTGGCTACACCTTC. Translation gives CASSTTTGGSGYTF.

The chain has TRBV18 and TRBJ2-4, with D possibly TRBD1 on 6 matching bases. Trimming left V 1 base short and J 0 bases short, with 10 bases between. This CDR3 has 16 residues. CDR1 is KGHSH and CDR2 is LQKENI in the germline V gene. CDR3 in DNA: TGTGCCAGCTCACCACTGGGGGCACTAGCCAAAAACATTCAGTACTTC. This codes for CASSPLGALAKNIQYF.

The CDR3 region has the DNA TGCGCCAGCAGCTTGAGCGCGGGGGGCTTCCAAGAGACCCAGTACTTC. As protein: CASSLSAGGFQETQYF. The chain uses TRBV5-1 and TRBJ2-5; 8 bases map to TRBD2. Trimming cost V 1 base and J 1 base; bases outside gene matches: 6. Germline V gene data show CDR1 as SGHRS and CDR2 as YFSETQ. This CDR3 is 16 amino acids long.

The chain links TRBV4-3 to TRBJ2-1; D gene ambiguous. The CDR3 is 14 amino acids. Trimming took 2 bases from V and 7 from J, leaving 12 bases between them. Germline V gene sequence: CDR1 LGHNA, CDR2 YSLEER. The CDR3 region is CASSQRSLENEQFF. DNA of the CDR3: TGCGCCAGCAGCCAAAGGAGTTTGGAGAATGAGCAGTTCTTC.

The chain recombines TRBV28 with TRBJ1-2, with TRBD1 identical over 12 bases. The V and J ends lost 5 bases and 7 bases, in that order; junction bases with no gene match: 11. The CDR3 runs 16 residues. Germline CDR1 MDHEN, CDR2 SYDVKM. The chain's CDR3 is CASSPRGTGGLLGYTF. For the CDR3, the DNA is TGTGCCAGCAGTCCCCGAGGGACAGGGGGCTTGCTTGGCTACACCTTC.

V usage is TRBV28 and J usage is TRBJ1-5; 9 nucleotides line up with TRBD1. J gave up 1 base and V 4 bases, and 5 bases lay outside the gene matches. Germline V gene data show CDR1 as MDHEN and CDR2 as SYDVKM. This CDR3 contains 16 residues. The CDR3 spells CASSSQQGASNQPQHF. CDR3 coding DNA: TGTGCCAGCAGTTCGCAACAGGGGGCGAGCAATCAGCCCCAGCATTTT.

The chain uses TRBV5-1 and TRBJ1-5; no reliable D call. Trimming pared 4 bases from V and 2 bases from J, leaving 10 bases between. CDR1 is SGHRS, CDR2 YFSETQ, per germline. The CDR3 covers 14 residues. The CDR3 here is CASSPEGGNQPQHF. DNA for the CDR3: TGCGCCAGCAGCCCGGAGGGTGGCAATCAGCCCCAGCATTTT.

The V and J genes are TRBV7-9 and TRBJ1-6; 11 bases match TRBD1. Germline assignment: CDR1 SEHNR and CDR2 FQNEAQ (reference sequence). J lost 4 bases, V lost 7 bases, and 9 bases had no gene match. The CDR3 sequence is 17 residues long. As DNA, the CDR3 is TGTGCCAGCAAGGACAGGGGGCTCTCGTATTATAATTCACCCCTCCACTTT. This encodes CASKDRGLSYYNSPLHF.

The sample holds one count of this clone. J is TRBJ2-1 and V is TRBV6-2 or TRBV6-3; perhaps TRBD1 as D (5 bases). The V end lost 6 bases, the J end lost 5 bases, and 8 bases lay between the germline ends. CDR1 is MNHEY and CDR2 is SVGEGT in the germline V gene. The CDR3 contains 12 residues. In nucleotides, the CDR3 is TGTGCCAGCAGCCAGACAGACAATGAGCAGTTCTTC. This encodes CASSQTDNEQFF.

As concerns this clone: The sample contains more than one DNA sequence encoding this CDR3. The chain employs TRBV7-9 and TRBJ1-3; 7 bases match TRBD1. The CDR3 is made up of 14 amino acids. Germline-derived CDR1 and CDR2 are SEHNR and FQNEAQ (reference sequence). The ends lost 4 bases at V and 2 bases at J; junction bases unmatched: 2. The chain's CDR3 is CASSSTGAGNTIYF. Written as DNA, the CDR3 is TGTGCCAGCAGCTCCACAGGGGCTGGAAACACCATATATTTT.

The chain carries TRBV2 and TRBJ1-5; D may be TRBD1 (5 bases). Germline V gives CDR1 SNHLY, CDR2 FYNNEI. The V gene lost 0 bases and the J gene lost 15 bases, with 15 bases spanning the gap. The CDR3 contains 13 residues. CDR3 residues: CASSEAVAGLVHF. DNA of the CDR3: TGTGCCAGCAGTGAAGCGGTGGCAGGGTTAGTGCATTTT.

The chain combines TRBV4-1 with TRBJ2-7; D call uncertain. Germline CDR1 and CDR2: MGHRA and YSYEKL. The CDR3 totals 18 residues. V was trimmed by 0 bases and J by 5 bases, leaving 23 bases between them. CDR3 loop: CASSQDPINSLGSNEQYF. The CDR3 DNA reads as TGCGCCAGCAGCCAAGATCCCATTAACAGTTTAGGCTCGAACGAGCAGTACTTC.

The gene calls are TRBV21-1 and TRBJ1-1; the table's D gene call, TRBD1, was not cross checked with the DNA. TRBV21-1 is deemed a pseudogene. There are 12 residues in the CDR3. The DNA for the CDR3 is TGTGCCAGCAGCCCGCAGGGCTGTGAAGCTTTCTTT. It encodes CASSPQGCEAFF.

The chain is built from TRBV5-4 and TRBJ2-1; 10 bases align to TRBD2. Germline-derived CDR1 and CDR2 are SGHNT and YYREEE (reference sequence). The CDR3 extends over 15 amino acids. Trimming cost V 0 bases and J 6 bases; bases outside gene matches: 3. Written as DNA, the CDR3 is TGTGCCAGCAGCTTGGGGGGACTAGCGAGCAATGAGCAGTTCTTC. This gives the protein CASSLGGLASNEQFF.

V usage is TRBV27 and J usage is TRBJ1-2; 9 positions agree with TRBD1. The CDR3 sequence is 16 residues long. The ends lost 4 bases at V and 4 bases at J; junction bases unmatched: 10. From germline, CDR1 is MNHEY and CDR2 SMNVEV (reference sequence). The CDR3 coding sequence is TGTGCCAGCAGTTCGGGACAGGGTGGAGTTGGCTATGGCTACACCTTC. The encoded protein is CASSSGQGGVGYGYTF.

This clone was counted only a few times. The chain couples TRBV27 to TRBJ1-5; D remains unclear. Germline assignment: CDR1 MNHEY and CDR2 SMNVEV (reference sequence). This CDR3 has 13 residues. Trimming left V 5 bases short and J 7 bases short, with 12 bases between. In DNA form, the CDR3 reads TGTGCCAGCAGTAGAGCGAGGCAGCAGCCCCAGCATTTT. Encoded protein: CASSRARQQPQHF.

This clone was seen only a few times. The chain links TRBV24-1 to TRBJ2-3; 10 nucleotides line up with TRBD1. The germline CDR1 and CDR2 sequences are KGHDR and SFDVKD. There are 13 residues in the CDR3. V shed 10 bases and J 5 bases; nucleotides not matched to a gene: 5. CDR3 region: CATATGGVDTQYF. CDR3 coding DNA: TGTGCCACGGCGACAGGGGGCGTAGATACGCAGTATTTT.